The rows below give T cell receptor beta chains drawn from one sample of a study of shared clonotypes between healthy human individuals. Method: immunoSEQ multiplex PCR; TCRdb's copy keeps in-frame clones and lacks some. The repertoire consists of 550,000 to 700,000 clones, with about three quarters occurring once and the leading ten covering around 1.8%. Input material: memory CD4+ T cells sorted from blood. Source of these receptors: a woman aged 25-40 years in good health. Both conserved end residues are part of each CDR3. The order of the fields is V gene, clone size, J gene, D gene, CDR3 protein, CDR3 DNA. A D gene is named only where the DNA matches it firmly. Size is stated for part of the rows, as once, few or many counts, or as a class when the clone is expanded.

>TRBV5-1|NA|TRBJ2-1|TRBD2
CASSQSSGAYNEQFF
TGCGCCAGCAGCCAATCTAGCGGGGCATACAATGAGCAGTTCTTC
>TRBV28|NA|TRBJ2-5|TRBD2
CASSLSTGGIQGTQYF
TGTGCCAGCAGTTTGAGTACGGGGGGGATCCAGGGGACCCAGTACTTC
>TRBV25-1|NA|TRBJ1-5|NA
CASSEGQGNQPQHF
TGTGCCAGCAGTGAGGGGCAGGGAAATCAGCCCCAGCATTTT
>TRBV19|NA|TRBJ1-2|TRBD1
CASSILDRAGYTF
TGTGCCAGTAGTATCCTCGACAGGGCTGGCTACACCTTC
>TRBV28|NA|TRBJ1-5|NA
CASSSYRDLAQPQHF
TGTGCCAGCAGTTCATACAGGGACCTAGCACAGCCCCAGCATTTT
>TRBV19|NA|TRBJ2-2|TRBD1
CASSSGQGLKAGELFF
TGTGCCAGTAGTTCAGGACAGGGGCTGAAAGCCGGGGAGCTGTTTTTT
>TRBV5-1|few|TRBJ2-1|NA
CASSADSSSYNEQFF
TGCGCCAGCAGCGCGGACAGTAGCTCCTACAATGAGCAGTTCTTC
>TRBV4-1|few|TRBJ1-5|NA
CASSQGDDQPQHF
TGCGCCAGCAGCCAAGGAGATGATCAGCCCCAGCATTTT
>TRBV28|once|TRBJ2-5|NA
CASSSAKTQYF
TGTGCCAGCAGTAGCGCGAAGACCCAGTACTTC
>TRBV10-1|NA|TRBJ2-7|NA
CASSEYRYGSSYEQYF
TGCGCCAGCAGTGAGTACCGTTACGGGAGCTCCTACGAGCAGTACTTC
>TRBV7-2|many|TRBJ1-5|NA
CASSLEGGNQPQHF
TGTGCCAGCAGCTTAGAGGGGGGCAATCAGCCCCAGCATTTT
>TRBV28|NA|TRBJ2-7|TRBD2
CASSPGTSGTYEQYF
TGTGCCAGCAGTCCAGGGACTAGCGGAACATACGAGCAGTACTTC
>TRBV2|NA|TRBJ1-5|NA
CASVKEGTLNQPQHF
TGTGCCAGCGTGAAGGAGGGGACTCTCAATCAGCCCCAGCATTTT
>TRBV7-2|NA|TRBJ2-1|NA
CASTSTGLARDPRFF
TGTGCCAGCACCTCGACGGGGCTAGCCCGGGACCCGCGATTCTTC
>TRBV18|NA|TRBJ2-2|NA
CASSRGVTTGELFF
TGTGCCAGCTCCCGCGGGGTTACCACCGGGGAGCTGTTTTTT
>TRBV6-1|NA|TRBJ1-4|TRBD1
CASRGTVGNEKLFF
TGTGCCAGCAGGGGGACAGTGGGGAATGAAAAACTGTTTTTT
>TRBV7-9|NA|TRBJ2-7|TRBD1
CASSPGQGVYEQYF
TGTGCCAGCAGTCCGGGACAGGGGGTTTACGAGCAGTACTTC
>TRBV10-1|once|TRBJ2-1|NA
CASSESGFSYNEQFF
TGCGCCAGCAGTGAGTCAGGGTTCTCCTACAATGAGCAGTTCTTC
>TRBV21-1|few|TRBJ1-1|NA
CASSRAAFF
TGTGCCAGCAGCAGGGCAGCTTTCTTT
>TRBV27|NA|TRBJ1-6|NA
CASSLPWNSPLHF
TGTGCCAGCAGTTTACCGTGGAATTCACCCCTCCACTTT
>TRBV4-2|once|TRBJ1-2|NA
CASSQGRDRGYTF
TGTGCCAGCAGCCAAGGCCGAGATCGGGGCTACACCTTC
>TRBV2|NA|TRBJ1-2|NA
CASGTQGTPNYGYTF
TGTGCCAGCGGAACCCAGGGGACACCTAACTATGGCTACACCTTC
>TRBV29-1|NA|TRBJ1-2|NA
CSVPIQGRGGYTF
TGCAGCGTACCCATCCAGGGGAGGGGCGGCTACACCTTC
>TRBV7-2|NA|TRBJ2-3|TRBD2
CASSISGDTQYF
TGTGCCAGCAGTATTAGCGGGGATACGCAGTATTTT
>TRBV29-1|NA|TRBJ2-7|NA
CSVGRGYEQYF
TGCAGCGTTGGGAGGGGATACGAGCAGTACTTC
>TRBV6-1|few|TRBJ2-5|NA
CASSEAQGQGGETQYF
TGTGCCAGCAGTGAAGCGCAGGGCCAGGGCGGGGAGACCCAGTACTTC
>TRBV11-2|NA|TRBJ1-2|TRBD1
CASRGYRGGTNYGYTF
TGTGCCAGCAGAGGGTACAGGGGAGGCACTAACTATGGCTACACCTTC
>TRBV25-1|NA|TRBJ2-6|NA
CASSESAPSSGANVLTF
TGTGCCAGCAGTGAGAGCGCCCCTTCCTCTGGGGCCAACGTCCTGACTTTC
>TRBV19|NA|TRBJ2-1|TRBD1
CASTTTGLREQFF
TGTGCCAGTACTACGACAGGGTTGCGTGAGCAGTTCTTC
>TRBV6-6|many|TRBJ1-2|NA
CASSPLGHGYTF
TGTGCCAGCAGTCCTCTAGGACATGGCTACACCTTC
>TRBV19|NA|TRBJ1-5|TRBD1
CASSPAGQGALPQHF
TGTGCCAGTAGTCCTGCCGGACAGGGGGCTTTGCCCCAGCATTTT
>TRBV11-2|NA|TRBJ2-3|NA
CASSLGGSMYTQYF
TGTGCCAGCAGCTTAGGGGGGAGTATGTATACGCAGTATTTT
>TRBV7-2|NA|TRBJ2-2|TRBD2
CASSRSGGTTGELFF
TGTGCCAGCAGCCGGAGCGGGGGGACCACCGGGGAGCTGTTTTTT
>TRBV6-6|NA|TRBJ2-3|TRBD2
CASGGRAGVADTQYF
TGTGCCAGCGGCGGGAGGGCCGGGGTAGCAGATACGCAGTATTTT
>TRBV5-1|NA|TRBJ1-1|NA
CASSYGAEGLRTEAFF
TGCGCCAGCAGCTATGGGGCGGAGGGTCTCAGAACTGAAGCTTTCTTT
>TRBV29-1|few|TRBJ1-1|NA
CSVIEDWTEAFF
TGCAGCGTTATAGAGGATTGGACTGAAGCTTTCTTT
>TRBV28|NA|TRBJ2-3|NA
CASSSTLGLVADTQYF
TGTGCCAGCAGTTCAACCCTGGGGCTAGTGGCAGATACGCAGTATTTT
>TRBV4-1|NA|TRBJ2-7|NA
CASSQVGRVHEQYF
TGCGCCAGCAGCCAAGTTGGCAGGGTCCACGAGCAGTACTTC
>TRBV21-1|NA|TRBJ2-1|NA
CASSKASGRDNEQFF
TGTGCCAGCAGCAAAGCTAGCGGGAGGGACAATGAGCAGTTCTTC
>TRBV2|NA|TRBJ2-6|TRBD1
CASKRGPGANVLTF
TGTGCCAGCAAGAGGGGGCCGGGGGCCAACGTCCTGACTTTC
>TRBV9|NA|TRBJ2-4|TRBD2
CASSPRGSGVAKNIQYF
TGTGCCAGCAGCCCCAGAGGAAGCGGGGTAGCCAAAAACATTCAGTACTTC
>TRBV11-1|NA|TRBJ2-6|TRBD1
CASSPTGGAGANVLTF
TGTGCCAGCAGCCCCACAGGGGGCGCTGGGGCCAACGTCCTGACTTTC
>TRBV6-5|NA|TRBJ1-4|TRBD1
CASRSRQGGEKLFF
TGTGCCAGCAGATCCCGACAGGGCGGAGAAAAACTGTTTTTT
>TRBV27|NA|TRBJ2-1|NA
CASSLGTPSYNEQFF
TGTGCCAGCAGTTTGGGGACACCCTCCTACAATGAGCAGTTCTTC
>TRBV7-2|NA|TRBJ1-2|NA
CASSLDWGGYGYTF
TGTGCCAGCAGCTTAGATTGGGGGGGCTATGGCTACACCTTC
>TRBV11-1|NA|TRBJ1-4|NA
CASSSNALPLGAPNEKLFF
TGTGCCAGCAGCTCGAACGCCCTCCCCCTTGGGGCACCTAATGAAAAACTGTTTTTT
>TRBV29-1|few|TRBJ1-1|NA
CTAGQPNTEAFF
TGCACCGCGGGACAACCGAACACTGAAGCTTTCTTT
>TRBV7-9|once|TRBJ1-4|TRBD1
CASSFPSTGKAKLFF
TGTGCCAGCAGCTTTCCCTCGACAGGGAAGGCAAAACTGTTTTTT
>TRBV29-1|few|TRBJ1-5|NA
CSVADGVLGNQPQHF
TGCAGCGTTGCTGATGGGGTCTTGGGCAATCAGCCCCAGCATTTT
>TRBV4-2|NA|TRBJ1-1|NA
CASSQVSGVGIFSEAFF
TGTGCCAGCAGCCAAGTGTCGGGAGTTGGTATTTTCTCTGAAGCTTTCTTT
>TRBV11-2|NA|TRBJ2-7|TRBD2
CASSLVASGRRGEQYF
TGTGCCAGCAGCTTAGTTGCTAGCGGGAGACGGGGCGAGCAGTACTTC
>TRBV7-9|NA|TRBJ1-2|TRBD1
CASSSAGTGTYGYTF
TGTGCCAGCAGCTCCGCCGGGACAGGGACCTATGGCTACACCTTC
>TRBV19|NA|TRBJ2-5|TRBD2
CASSISLAGGQETQYF
TGTGCCAGTAGTATCTCCCTAGCGGGAGGGCAAGAGACCCAGTACTTC
>TRBV4-1|NA|TRBJ1-4|TRBD1
CASSRTGVMREKLFF
TGCGCCAGCAGCCGAACAGGGGTTATGCGTGAAAAACTGTTTTTT
>TRBV5-1|NA|TRBJ2-7|TRBD1
CASSFVAGTGEYEQYF
TGCGCCAGCAGCTTTGTGGCCGGGACAGGGGAGTACGAGCAGTACTTC